These 3 T cell receptor beta chains were all obtained from the same sample, sequenced in a study of post-analysis software for immune sequencing data. General study points: TRBV5-6, TRBV5-1 and TRBV20-1 were among five TRBV segments more frequent in patients than controls.

These receptors have no identified antigens. Unique molecular identifiers were built into the TCR beta cDNA libraries. One entry per CDR3 protein, called by TCRdb with MiXCR from the PCR reads. The sample includes over 300,000 distinct CDR3 sequences, roughly 30% seen only once; the top ten take 13%. Material for sequencing was blood. These receptors came from a girl aged 10 to 17 with multiple sclerosis.

The chain employs TRBV11-2 and TRBJ2-7; tentatively, D is TRBD2 (5 bases). Trimming stripped 0 bases from V and 3 bases from J, with 15 bases between. This CDR3 contains 16 residues. Germline assignment: CDR1 SGHAT and CDR2 FQNNGV. The DNA of the CDR3 is TGTGCCAGCAGCTTAGAAGGGCTAGCATCTTACTACGAGCAGTACTTC. It is translated as CASSLEGLASYYEQYF.

This clonotype was counted only a few times. The chain carries TRBV20-1 and TRBJ2-7, with TRBD2 identical over 8 bases. This CDR3 has 12 amino acids. J gave up 3 bases and V 2 bases, and 0 bases lay outside the gene matches. Germline V gene sequence: CDR1 DFQATT, CDR2 SNEGSKA (reference sequence). The CDR3 reads CSARTSGYEQYF. CDR3 DNA: TGCAGTGCTAGAACTAGCGGCTACGAGCAGTACTTC.

The V and J genes are TRBV6-2 or TRBV6-3 and TRBJ2-5, with 12 positions matching TRBD1. The J call is in doubt because the DNA end fits TRBJ2-7 better. Germline CDR1 is MNHEY and CDR2 is SVGEGT. The length of the CDR3 is 14 residues. CDR3 sequence reads: CASSSRDRGREQYF. CDR3 DNA sequence: TGTGCCAGCAGTAGCCGGGACAGGGGGCGCGAGCAGTACTTC.